The 32 T cell receptor beta chains below come from one sample, sequenced in a study of metastatic and nonmetastatic thyroid tumors. Every patient was untreated before thyroid surgery. TCRdb used MiXCR to call clones anew from the PCR reads. The table includes about 21,000 clones, approximately 29% detected once. Sequencing was done on a sample of adjacent normal tissue. The receptors stem from a female donor with papillary thyroid cancer or a benign thyroid nodule (not recorded which). Some clones in this sample may be carry-over from other donors' samples.

This clone was detected only a few times. This chain joins TRBV6-1 and TRBJ2-5; 8 nucleotides line up with TRBD1. The V gene's germline CDR1 is MNHNS and CDR2 SASEGT. The V and J ends lost 4 bases and 4 bases, in that order; junction bases with no gene match: 11. CDR3 size: 16 residues. CDR3 DNA: TGTGCCAGCAGTGGTTGGGGACAGGCCGGGGGAGAGACCCAGTACTTC. Translating it yields CASSGWGQAGGETQYF.

The table lists this clone with many counts. The chain is built from TRBV4-1 and TRBJ2-5; 9 bases agree with TRBD2. CDR1 is MGHRA, CDR2 YSYEKL, per germline. This CDR3 region has 19 residues. V dropped 0 bases and J dropped 2; count of bases not matched to a gene: 13. The CDR3 here is CASSQDRLAATLRQETQYF. CDR3 DNA sequence: TGCGCCAGCAGCCAAGATCGACTAGCGGCCACATTACGTCAAGAGACCCAGTACTTC.

This chain uses TRBV12-5 with TRBJ1-1; TRBD1 matches 12 bases. The V segment lost 5 bases and the J segment 7 bases; nucleotides outside the gene matches: 8. Germline values: CDR1 LGHNT, CDR2 FRNRAP. There are 15 residues in the CDR3. The CDR3 sequence is CASGPGDRGHSEAFF. CDR3 sequence (DNA): TGTGCTAGTGGTCCGGGGGACAGGGGGCATAGTGAAGCTTTCTTT.

The chain couples TRBV2 to TRBJ2-3; 12 nucleotides match TRBD1. Trimming removed 7 bases from V and 6 bases from J; junction bases left unmatched: 11. Per the germline V gene, CDR1 is SNHLY and CDR2 is FYNNEI. The CDR3 has 16 residues. CDR3 bases: TGTGCCAGCACCCACGCGGGACAGGGGGCGGGTGATACGCAGTATTTT. Residues: CASTHAGQGAGDTQYF.

This clone ranks as medium-sized. This chain uses TRBV4-2 with TRBJ2-3; TRBD2 matches 11 bases. CDR1 and CDR2 from the germline V gene are LGHNA and YNFKEQ. The CDR3 has 16 residues. J gave up 1 base and V 3 bases, and 3 bases lay outside the gene matches. Here the CDR3 reads CASSQGLADGTDTQYF. In DNA, the CDR3 is TGTGCCAGCAGCCAGGGACTAGCGGATGGCACAGATACGCAGTATTTT.

J is TRBJ2-7 and V is TRBV6-5; TRBD2 aligns across 8 bases. The V gene's germline CDR1 is MNHEY and CDR2 SVGAGI. CDR3 length equals 16 residues. J gave up 0 bases and V 4 bases, and 8 bases lay outside the gene matches. CDR3 protein: CASSSESGGSSYEQYF. In nucleotides, the CDR3 is TGTGCCAGCAGTTCGGAGAGCGGGGGTAGCTCCTACGAGCAGTACTTC.

V usage is TRBV4-2 and J usage is TRBJ2-2; maybe TRBD2 (7 bases). The CDR3 spans 15 residues. Trimming removed 6 bases at V and 4 bases at J, with 15 bases between. Per germline, CDR1 LGHNA and CDR2 YNFKEQ. CDR3: CASSLGGPTTGELFF. CDR3 sequence (DNA): TGTGCCAGCAGTCTCGGGGGGCCGACCACCGGGGAGCTGTTTTTT.

This chain joins TRBV28 and TRBJ1-1, with TRBD1 matching 9 bases. The germline V gene has CDR1 MDHEN and CDR2 SYDVKM. V trimming: 4 bases; J trimming: 2 bases; junction bases outside the gene matches: 8. The CDR3 loop spans 16 amino acids. CDR3 in amino acids: CASSSRDRASNTEAFF. The CDR3 DNA is TGTGCCAGCAGTTCCCGGGACAGGGCTTCTAACACTGAAGCTTTCTTT.

By sample share, this clone is medium-sized. The rearrangement uses TRBV11-2 and TRBJ1-1; D ambiguous. The CDR3 consists of 14 residues. V shed 3 bases and J shed 5 bases, with 13 bases lying between them. Germline V lookup: CDR1 SGHAT, CDR2 FQNNGV. As DNA, the CDR3 is TGTGCCAGCAGCTTCACAAGGGTGGGAACTGAAGCTTTCTTT. As protein: CASSFTRVGTEAFF. Full variable domain (missing parts from reference TRBV11-2 and TRBJ1-1): EAGVAQSPRYKIIEKRQSVAFWCNPISGHATLYWYQQILGQGPKLLIQFQNNGVVDDSQLPKDRFSAERLKGVDSTLKIQPAKLEDSAVYLCASSFTRVGTEAFFGQGTRLTVV.

This clone was recorded at least ten times. This sequence joins TRBV5-1 and TRBJ2-2, with a weak D call TRBD1 (5 bases). V lost 0 bases and J lost 4, with 10 bases in between. From germline, CDR1 is SGHRS and CDR2 YFSETQ. CDR3 length: 15 amino acids. CDR3 coding DNA: TGCGCCAGCAGCTTGGATGCAGGGCCCACCGGGGAGCTGTTTTTT. Translating gives CASSLDAGPTGELFF.

This rearrangement joins TRBV28 to TRBJ1-4; D not resolved. CDR1 is MDHEN and CDR2 is SYDVKM in the germline V gene. This CDR3 comprises 15 residues. Between the trimmed V and J ends, which lost 6 bases and 3 bases, there was a span of 14 bases. The CDR3 coding sequence is TGTGCCAGCAGGGGGTGGGCCGATCCTAATGAAAAACTGTTTTTT. Its protein is CASRGWADPNEKLFF.

The chain recombines TRBV6-1 with TRBJ1-3; D remains unclear. Trimming took 2 bases from V and 0 from J, leaving 11 bases between them. The CDR3 covers 16 residues. Germline CDR1 and CDR2: MNHNS and SASEGT. The CDR3 DNA is TGTGCCAGCAGTGAAAGGTGGAGGTCCTCTGGAAACACCATATATTTT. This gives the protein CASSERWRSSGNTIYF.

This clone has a handful of counts. The gene calls are TRBV7-9 and TRBJ1-1; 8 nucleotides line up with TRBD1. CDR3 length equals 12 residues. The germline CDR1 and CDR2 sequences are SEHNR and FQNEAQ (reference sequence). Trimming cost V 5 bases and J 7 bases; bases outside gene matches: 3. This CDR3 is CASSGTGLEAFF. The CDR3 region has the DNA TGTGCCAGCAGCGGGACAGGCCTTGAAGCTTTCTTT.

This clone was seen ten or more times. CDR3 loop: CASSDSEHNEQFF. CDR3 in DNA: TGTGCCAGCAGTGACTCAGAGCACAATGAGCAGTTCTTC. The V and J genes are TRBV6-4 and TRBJ2-1, with no clear D. Germline loops: CDR1 MRHNA, CDR2 SNTAGT. The V and J ends lost 0 bases and 5 bases respectively, with 5 bases between them. This CDR3 has 13 amino acids.

This clone was counted ten times or more. The chain carries TRBV10-3 and TRBJ1-2; possibly TRBD1 for D (5 bases). The germline V and J ends were trimmed by 1 base and 7 bases, with 13 bases remaining between them. Germline values: CDR1 ENHRY, CDR2 SYGVKD. The CDR3 sequence is 14 residues long. The CDR3 nucleotides are TGTGCCATCAGTGAGTGGGAGGGGCAAGCTGGCTACACCTTC. Its protein product is CAISEWEGQAGYTF.

This clone was seen at least ten times. This chain links TRBV13 with TRBJ2-5; 9 bases map to TRBD2. V lost 8 bases to trimming and J lost 1 base; unmatched junction nucleotides: 5. Germline lookup yields CDR1 PRHDT and CDR2 FYEKMQ (reference sequence). This CDR3 is 14 amino acids long. The CDR3 loop is CASARAGGQETQYF. CDR3 DNA: TGTGCCAGCGCGCGAGCGGGGGGCCAAGAGACCCAGTACTTC.

This chain uses TRBV5-1 with TRBJ2-7, with 8 bases fitting TRBD2. Germline V CDR1 and CDR2: SGHRS, YFSETQ. V lost 5 bases, J lost 2 bases, and 6 bases stayed unmatched. The CDR3 spans 14 residues. CDR3 DNA sequence: TGCGCCAGCAGGGCTGTTAGCGGGACCTACGAGCAGTACTTC. It yields the protein CASRAVSGTYEQYF.

In its sample, this clone was seen many times. J is TRBJ2-5 and V is TRBV9, with D unclear. Germline CDR1 reads SGDLS; CDR2 reads YYNGEE. Trimming removed 0 bases from V and 1 base from J, with 13 bases in between. The CDR3 contains 16 residues. The CDR3 DNA reads TGTGCCAGCAGCGTAGAGTCAATTCGGTCCCAAGAGACCCAGTACTTC. As protein: CASSVESIRSQETQYF.

This clone came up a few times. The chain combines TRBV6-2 or TRBV6-3 with TRBJ2-5, with TRBD2 matching 8 bases. Looked up from germline, CDR1 is MNHEY and CDR2 is SVGEGT. Trimming cost V 1 base and J 5 bases; bases outside gene matches: 6. This CDR3 is 15 amino acids long. The DNA of the CDR3 is TGTGCCAGCAGTTACTGGGGCCGCGGGAGGGAGACCCAGTACTTC. It specifies CASSYWGRGRETQYF.

The chain uses TRBV28 and TRBJ1-2; the D is unclear. The CDR3 consists of 13 residues. Trimming took 7 bases from V and 7 from J, leaving 16 bases between them. Per the germline V gene, CDR1 is MDHEN and CDR2 is SYDVKM. CDR3 loop: CASTPGRRSGYTF. CDR3 coding DNA: TGTGCCAGCACCCCCGGGCGACGTAGTGGCTACACCTTC.

This chain joins TRBV6-1 and TRBJ2-6, with TRBD1 matching over 7 bases. Per the germline V gene, CDR1 is MNHNS and CDR2 is SASEGT. The CDR3 contains 16 residues. V lost 7 bases, J lost 2 bases, and 8 bases stayed unmatched. CDR3 sequence (DNA): TGTGCCAGCAATCGACAGGGTGGGACTGGGGCCAACGTCCTGACTTTC. Its translation: CASNRQGGTGANVLTF.

The chain employs TRBV6-5 and TRBJ1-6; 11 positions match TRBD1. The CDR3 sequence is 15 residues long. Germline V gene sequence: CDR1 MNHEY, CDR2 SVGAGI. Trimming removed 4 bases from V and 9 bases from J; junction bases left unmatched: 5. The CDR3 spells CASSSGTGGISPLHF. The CDR3 nucleotides read TGTGCCAGCAGTTCCGGGACAGGGGGAATTTCACCCCTCCACTTT.

The chain couples TRBV5-1 to TRBJ1-2; 7 positions agree with TRBD1. The germline V gene encodes CDR1 SGHRS and CDR2 YFSETQ. Germline trimming cut 0 bases from V and 2 bases from J; bases unmatched to any gene: 4. The CDR3 totals 15 residues. The chain's CDR3 is CASSLDGQANYGYTF. DNA of the CDR3: TGCGCCAGCAGCTTGGATGGACAGGCGAACTATGGCTACACCTTC. The entire variable domain, with the rest obtained from reference TRBV5-1 and TRBJ1-2, is as follows: KAGVTQTPRYLIKTRGQQVTLSCSPISGHRSVSWYQQTPGQGLQFLFEYFSETQRNKGNFPGRFSGRQFSNSRSEMNVSTLELGDSALYLCASSLDGQANYGYTFGSGTRLTVV.

This clone occurred a few times. J is TRBJ2-7 and V is TRBV12-3 or TRBV12-4, with D maybe TRBD1 (5 bases). CDR3 length equals 13 residues. V was shortened by 2 bases and J by 7 bases, with 12 bases between the two germline ends. The CDR3 DNA sequence: TGTGCCAGCAGTTTAAGGGGTAGTATTGAGCAGTACTTC. Translating it yields CASSLRGSIEQYF.

The chain couples TRBV6-1 to TRBJ2-6; weak D call: TRBD1 (5 bases). The V end lost 0 bases, the J end lost 3 bases, and 6 bases lay between the germline ends. Germline lookup yields CDR1 MNHNS and CDR2 SASEGT. The CDR3 spans 15 residues. The CDR3 loop is CASSEAQGGANVLTF. CDR3 bases: TGTGCCAGCAGTGAAGCGCAGGGTGGGGCCAACGTCCTGACTTTC.

A few counts support this clone. The chain carries TRBV12-3 or TRBV12-4 and TRBJ2-7, with TRBD2 matching 14 bases. There are 17 residues in the CDR3. V lost 5 bases to trimming and J lost 1 base; unmatched junction nucleotides: 7. The CDR3 DNA is TGTGCCAGCAGTCTGGGACTAGCGGGAGATGGGTCCTACGAGCAGTACTTC. This codes for CASSLGLAGDGSYEQYF.

This clone came up a few times. One end of the junction varies from germline; a read error may be responsible. This rearrangement joins TRBV6-1 to TRBJ1-2; unclear D gene. Germline assignment: CDR1 MNHNS and CDR2 SASEGT. CDR3 size: 13 residues. The CDR3 here is CASSEIMGRGYIF. The CDR3 DNA reads as TGTGCCAGCAGTGAAATTATGGGGAGAGGCTACATCTTC.

This clone turned up a few times. V is TRBV6-5 and J is TRBJ2-3; 13 nucleotides agree with TRBD2. The CDR3 consists of 14 residues. The germline V gene has CDR1 MNHEY and CDR2 SVGAGI. V was pared by 4 bases and J by 5 bases, with 0 bases of the junction left unmatched. In DNA form, the CDR3 reads TGTGCCAGCAGTTGGACTAGCGGGAGAGATACGCAGTATTTT. Translating it yields CASSWTSGRDTQYF.

The table lists this clone with a few counts. The CDR3 protein is CASSYGGATDTQYF. CDR3 coding DNA: TGTGCCAGCAGTTACGGGGGGGCTACAGATACGCAGTATTTT. The chain couples TRBV6-4 to TRBJ2-3; 8 bases line up with TRBD2. This CDR3 has 14 amino acids. CDR1 and CDR2 from the germline V gene are MRHNA and SNTAGT. J gave up 3 bases and V 5 bases, and 4 bases lay outside the gene matches.

The chain joins TRBV20-1 to TRBJ2-1, with a tentative D call TRBD1 (8 bases). Germline V lookup: CDR1 DFQATT, CDR2 SNEGSKA (reference sequence). This CDR3 contains 17 residues. The V end was cut by 3 bases, the J end by 4 bases, with 22 bases between. CDR3 nucleotides: TGCAGTGCTAGGTCGGTGTCGGACAGGGAGGGATACAATGAGCAGTTCTTC. Translated, it gives CSARSVSDREGYNEQFF.

This clone was counted a few times. The chain combines TRBV5-1 with TRBJ1-3, with unresolved D. V lost 0 bases and J lost 1, with 5 bases in between. CDR1 and CDR2 from the germline V gene are SGHRS and YFSETQ. The CDR3 sequence is 14 residues long. The CDR3 is CASSLAGSGNTIYF. In DNA form, the CDR3 reads TGCGCCAGCAGCTTGGCTGGGTCTGGAAACACCATATATTTT.

This chain links TRBV12-3 or TRBV12-4 with TRBJ2-3; D may be TRBD2 (6 bases). CDR3 size: 13 residues. V was trimmed by 7 bases and J by 5 bases, leaving 13 bases between them. The CDR3 DNA reads TGTGCCAGCAAGGAGGGAGCCGGAGATACGCAGTATTTT. This codes for CASKEGAGDTQYF.